This T cell receptor beta chain was documented in a study of identifying expanded T cells in peripheral blood. Generated by immunoSEQ multiplex PCR, the TCRdb table keeps only in-frame clones and is missing some. The repertoire consists of over 100,000 clones, with more than 70% occurring once and the leading ten covering roughly 15%. As concerns this clone: Its antigen is unknown.

No infections or other immune events were documented during collection. Study-level results: Technical replicates showed approximately 1.2 changed clones; approximately 2 weeks about 16.4; four weeks 19. Across healthy donors, higher total template counts meant significantly greater approximately two-week count variance.

Trimming removed 3 bases at V and 3 bases at J, with 8 bases between. The germline gives CDR1 SNHLY, CDR2 FYNNEI. The CDR3 is 13 residues long. The rearrangement joins TRBV2 to TRBJ2-5, with D hard to call. The sample taken for sequencing was blood. This clonotype was obtained from a person between 18 and 75 years old in good health. The CDR3 region has the DNA TGTGCCAGCAGTGACGGCCCTAAAGAGACCCAGTACTTC. This translates into CASSDGPKETQYF. The full variable domain, rest sourced from reference TRBV2 and TRBJ2-5, is EPEVTQTPSHQVTQMGQEVILRCVPISNHLYFYWYRQILGQKVEFLVSFYNNEISEKSEIFDDQFSVERPDGSNFTLKIRSTKLEDSAMYFCASSDGPKETQYFGPGTRLLVL.